This T cell receptor (beta chain) was documented in a study of STAT3 mutations in large granular lymphocyte leukemia. Overall study results and limits: TCR clonotype switching after therapy occurred in about 35% of the 18 patients. In T-cell large granular lymphocyte leukemia, about half of patients showed multiple immunodominant subclonotypes.

This clone was seen a single time. Its target is unknown. The data were produced by immunoSEQ multiplex PCR, yet TCRdb's version contains in-frame clones alone and is incomplete. The sample holds about 42,000 clones, roughly 81% seen once. The sample consisted of PBMCs. This receptor was identified in a human donor with T large granular lymphocyte leukemia. Some clones in this sample may be carry-over from other donors' samples.

In DNA, the CDR3 is TGTGCCAGCAGTTACGTTTCGGGCAGGAATTCACCCCTCCACTTT. It encodes CASSYVSGRNSPLHF. This chain links TRBV6-5 with TRBJ1-6; D gene ambiguous. Per germline, CDR1 MNHEY and CDR2 SVGAGI. Trimming cost V 2 bases and J 7 bases, with 12 bases left between them. CDR3 length: 15 amino acids.